A selection of T cell receptor beta chains follows, all from one sample in a study of CD8 T cells in ankylosing spondylitis. Using its own MiXCR run on the 5' RACE reads, TCRdb lists one record per CDR3 protein. The repertoire includes approximately 200,000 distinct CDR3 sequences, 13% of them detected once, and about 15% sits in the top ten. Sequenced sample: blood, either unsorted or a sorted T cell fraction (not recorded which). These receptors were obtained from a male donor with ankylosing spondylitis or in good health (not recorded which). Each CDR3 is given with its conserved first and last residue. A D gene is named only where the DNA matches it firmly. Clone size is stated in some rows and not others, as once, few, many or a class when expanded.

cdr3_nt: TGTGCCAGCAGTGACTTAACGAAAGAGACCCAGTACTTC
cdr3_aa: CASSDLTKETQYF
cdr3_length: 13
d_call: NA
v_call: TRBV7-9
j_call: TRBJ2-5
clone_size: NA

cdr3_nt: TGTGCCAGCATGCCGGAGATAGCCAAAAACATTCAGTACTTC
cdr3_aa: CASMPEIAKNIQYF
cdr3_length: 14
d_call: NA
v_call: TRBV2
j_call: TRBJ2-4
clone_size: NA

cdr3_nt: TGCAGCGTTACACAGGGTCCACTCAATGAGCAGTTCTTC
cdr3_aa: CSVTQGPLNEQFF
cdr3_length: 13
d_call: NA
v_call: TRBV29-1
j_call: TRBJ2-1
clone_size: NA

cdr3_nt: TGTGCCAGCAGCCATACATGGGGGACAGAGACCCAGTACTTC
cdr3_aa: CASSHTWGTETQYF
cdr3_length: 14
d_call: NA
v_call: TRBV11-2
j_call: TRBJ2-5
clone_size: NA

cdr3_nt: TGTGCCAGCAGTGAAGGCGGGGACGGCAATCAGCCCCAGCATTTT
cdr3_aa: CASSEGGDGNQPQHF
cdr3_length: 15
d_call: NA
v_call: TRBV6-1
j_call: TRBJ1-5
clone_size: many

cdr3_nt: TGTGCCAGCAGTCCACATGGGGCCAACGTCCTGACTTTC
cdr3_aa: CASSPHGANVLTF
cdr3_length: 13
d_call: NA
v_call: TRBV12-3/TRBV12-4
j_call: TRBJ2-6
clone_size: NA

cdr3_nt: TGCGCCAGCAGCCATGGAAACACCATATATTTT
cdr3_aa: CASSHGNTIYF
cdr3_length: 11
d_call: NA
v_call: TRBV4-1
j_call: TRBJ1-3
clone_size: few

cdr3_nt: TGTGCCAGCAGCTTATTGACTAGCGGGAGTGGGGAGCTGTTTTTT
cdr3_aa: CASSLLTSGSGELFF
cdr3_length: 15
d_call: TRBD2
v_call: TRBV11-2
j_call: TRBJ2-2
clone_size: medium-sized

cdr3_nt: TGTGCCAGCTCCCGGTGGACAGGGGGGCCCGGGGAGCTGTTTTTT
cdr3_aa: CASSRWTGGPGELFF
cdr3_length: 15
d_call: TRBD1
v_call: TRBV27
j_call: TRBJ2-2
clone_size: NA

cdr3_nt: TGTGCCAGCAGTTATGTCAAGGGTATGAACACTGAAGCTTTCTTT
cdr3_aa: CASSYVKGMNTEAFF
cdr3_length: 15
d_call: NA
v_call: TRBV6-5
j_call: TRBJ1-1
clone_size: many

cdr3_nt: TGCAGTGCTAGAGAGGGTGTCAGGGTGGTCGTGGGAGATACGCAGTATTTT
cdr3_aa: CSAREGVRVVVGDTQYF
cdr3_length: 17
d_call: NA
v_call: TRBV20-1
j_call: TRBJ2-3
clone_size: few

cdr3_nt: TGCAGTGCCCCGGGGGGGGCGGCAGATACGCAGTATTTT
cdr3_aa: CSAPGGAADTQYF
cdr3_length: 13
d_call: TRBD2
v_call: TRBV20-1
j_call: TRBJ2-3
clone_size: NA

cdr3_nt: TGTGCCAGCAGTCCGTATACAGGGACCCAAGAGACCCAGTACTTC
cdr3_aa: CASSPYTGTQETQYF
cdr3_length: 15
d_call: NA
v_call: TRBV12-3/TRBV12-4
j_call: TRBJ2-5
clone_size: NA

cdr3_nt: TGTGCCAGCAGTGAACTCAGGTTAAGCTCACCCCTCCACTTT
cdr3_aa: CASSELRLSSPLHF
cdr3_length: 14
d_call: NA
v_call: TRBV25-1
j_call: TRBJ1-6
clone_size: NA

cdr3_nt: TGCGCCAGCAGCTTGGAATGGGGAGGGAGCTACAATGAGCAGTTCTTC
cdr3_aa: CASSLEWGGSYNEQFF
cdr3_length: 16
d_call: TRBD2
v_call: TRBV5-1
j_call: TRBJ2-1
clone_size: many

cdr3_nt: TGTGCCACCCAACCCGGCTACAATGAGCAGTTCTTC
cdr3_aa: CATQPGYNEQFF
cdr3_length: 12
d_call: NA
v_call: TRBV19
j_call: TRBJ2-1
clone_size: few

cdr3_nt: TGTGCCAGCAGCTTGTATTTATTTCAGGGCTACAATGAGCAGTTCTTC
cdr3_aa: CASSLYLFQGYNEQFF
cdr3_length: 16
d_call: NA
v_call: TRBV5-6
j_call: TRBJ2-1
clone_size: few

cdr3_nt: TGCGCCAGCAGCCCAAGATGGACTAGCGCGAGTGGTAGCGGGTTCTTC
cdr3_aa: CASSPRWTSASGSGFF
cdr3_length: 16
d_call: TRBD2
v_call: TRBV4-1
j_call: TRBJ2-1
clone_size: many

cdr3_nt: TGTGCCAGCAGCCCGAAATTGAACACTGAAGCTTTCTTT
cdr3_aa: CASSPKLNTEAFF
cdr3_length: 13
d_call: NA
v_call: TRBV7-6
j_call: TRBJ1-1
clone_size: once

cdr3_nt: TGTGCCAGCAGCTTAGGGGCTAGCCGACAAGAGACCCAGTACTTC
cdr3_aa: CASSLGASRQETQYF
cdr3_length: 15
d_call: NA
v_call: TRBV11-2
j_call: TRBJ2-5
clone_size: few

cdr3_nt: TGCGCCAGCAGCTTCGTCGACAGGGTGCGTACTGAAGCTTTCTTT
cdr3_aa: CASSFVDRVRTEAFF
cdr3_length: 15
d_call: TRBD1
v_call: TRBV5-1
j_call: TRBJ1-1
clone_size: NA

cdr3_nt: TGTGCCAGCACCCCTCCGGTAACCTACTACGAGCAGTACTTC
cdr3_aa: CASTPPVTYYEQYF
cdr3_length: 14
d_call: NA
v_call: TRBV6-1
j_call: TRBJ2-7
clone_size: NA